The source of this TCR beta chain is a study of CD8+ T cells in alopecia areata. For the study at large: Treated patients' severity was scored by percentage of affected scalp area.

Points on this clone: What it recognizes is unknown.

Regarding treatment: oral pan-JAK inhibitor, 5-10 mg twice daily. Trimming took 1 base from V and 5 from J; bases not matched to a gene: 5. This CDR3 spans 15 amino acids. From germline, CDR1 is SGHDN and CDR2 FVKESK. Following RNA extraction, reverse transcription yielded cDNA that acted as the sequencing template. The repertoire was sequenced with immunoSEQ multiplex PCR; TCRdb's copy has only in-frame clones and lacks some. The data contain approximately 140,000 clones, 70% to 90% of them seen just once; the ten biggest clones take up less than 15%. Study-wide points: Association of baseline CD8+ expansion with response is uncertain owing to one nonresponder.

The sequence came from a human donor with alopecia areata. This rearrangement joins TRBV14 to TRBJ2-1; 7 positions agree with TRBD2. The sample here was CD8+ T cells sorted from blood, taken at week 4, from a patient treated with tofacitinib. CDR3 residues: CASSQARAGNNEQFF. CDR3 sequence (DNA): TGTGCCAGCAGCCAAGCTCGAGCGGGGAACAATGAGCAGTTCTTC.